These T cell receptor beta chains were read from a single sample in a study of tumor and adjacent non-tumor tissue in lung cancer. Via MiXCR, TCRdb re-called the multiplex PCR reads, giving one row per CDR3 protein. The data contain approximately 110,000 distinct CDR3 sequences, roughly 77% of them singletons. Sample: lung tumor tissue. The receptors stem from a woman in her sixties with non-small cell lung cancer. The conserved cysteine and the conserved F or W are not part of the CDR3 here. The size field is filled for only some rows; it gives once, few, many or a size class.

TRBV29-1	TRBJ2-7	10	.	SSETDTYEQY
TRBV29-1	TRBJ2-1	11	many	SVDYGHAGEQF
TRBV6-2/TRBV6-3	TRBJ2-3	12	many	ASSYGASTDTQY
TRBV10-2	TRBJ2-7	12	many	ASQIGAGGYEQY
TRBV11-2	TRBJ2-1	14	.	TSSLVWGDQGNEQF
TRBV6-5	TRBJ2-3	15	.	ASSQGTSERIQDTQY
TRBV11-2	TRBJ2-1	13	few	ATRCRGGSYNEQF
TRBV11-3	TRBJ1-1	13	.	ASSLVGAMNAEAL
TRBV9	TRBJ2-7	13	once	ASSVGPGSSYEHY
TRBV20-1	TRBJ2-7	12	.	SPRQEGSRYEQY
TRBV20-1	TRBJ1-5	11	few	SARPGGNQPQR
TRBV11-2	TRBJ2-1	11	.	TSNLDPQGMQF
TRBV6-1	TRBJ1-5	12	.	ASSPGQDRQPQH
TRBV4-3	TRBJ2-1	14	.	ASSQGTSGIYIEQF
TRBV11-3	TRBJ2-7	13	.	ASSLRHETSYEKY
TRBV11-3	TRBJ1-1	13	.	VSSLDLGRGTEAL
TRBV20-1	TRBJ2-3	13	.	SALPGQGSADTQY
TRBV4-3	TRBJ1-1	15	.	ASSQDEMGSLGSEAF
TRBV11-2	TRBJ1-3	12	.	ASGASQALNTIY
TRBV14	TRBJ2-5	13	few	ASSQDLGGQETQY
TRBV6-2/TRBV6-3	TRBJ2-7	10	.	VSSPGAREQY
TRBV29-1	TRBJ2-3	12	.	SGQGTHYTDTQY
TRBV6-2/TRBV6-3	TRBJ2-2	13	.	ASRHRDSASWELL
TRBV30	TRBJ2-3	11	.	TWSQDSTDTQY
TRBV12-3/TRBV12-4	TRBJ2-3	14	.	VSNSTGTGSTDAQY
TRBV29-1	TRBJ1-1	11	many	SVAWGGDTEAF
TRBV20-1	TRBJ1-1	11	.	SGWGESKTEAF
TRBV4-3	TRBJ2-4	14	.	ASSQDLASRETVQY
TRBV6-2/TRBV6-3	TRBJ2-2	12	.	ASRHRGHAGELF
TRBV14	TRBJ2-2	12	.	ASSPIAMARELF
TRBV7-2	TRBJ1-1	11	.	ASSLSGNTEAF
TRBV11-1	TRBJ2-1	14	.	ASSSPAGNLDDEQF
TRBV20-1	TRBJ2-7	13	few	TVASQQCTSYEQY
TRBV7-3	TRBJ2-1	11	many	ASSLTGLNEQF
TRBV28	TRBJ2-5	13	.	AYTTRQGGEETQY
TRBV28	TRBJ1-5	13	few	ASSLGGFGNQPQH
TRBV19	TRBJ1-6	14	.	ASRPPGTSGNSPLH
TRBV30	TRBJ1-5	13	.	AWSEGSINNQPQQ
TRBV11-3	TRBJ2-3	11	.	ASSWEGSDTQY
TRBV7-8	TRBJ1-5	13	.	ASSLVGTSNQPQH
TRBV10-3	TRBJ1-5	11	many	AISRTGDQPQH
TRBV14	TRBJ2-1	14	.	ASNQESPGGPGEQF
TRBV10-2	TRBJ2-7	11	once	ASSRDRIYEQY
TRBV11-3	TRBJ1-1	16	.	ASNLIGPPGRMDTEAY
TRBV11-3	TRBJ2-2	12	.	ASSLVSKTGELF
TRBV10-2	TRBJ1-2	14	.	ASKKWGPSLDYGCT
TRBV11-3	TRBJ2-5	17	.	ASSPFPRLAGLHQETQY
TRBV12-3/TRBV12-4	TRBJ2-5	15	few	VSSIRTGWELQETQY
TRBV6-2/TRBV6-3	TRBJ1-1	11	many	ASRGPGRSEAF
TRBV4-3	TRBJ1-1	14	.	ASRQDGRGDYTEAF
TRBV20-1	TRBJ2-1	14	.	SAEPETSGSYNEQF
TRBV20-1	TRBJ1-2	12	.	SARDNRGSYGYT
TRBV6-1	TRBJ1-2	14	many	ASSERSRQGNYGYT